This is a list of T cell receptor beta chains from one sample in a study of OX40 agonist ivuxolimab in advanced cancers. Generated by immunoSEQ multiplex PCR, the TCRdb table keeps only in-frame clones and is missing some. The sample has more than 45,000 clones, about 87% seen once. Material: CD4+ or CD8+ T cells sorted from blood, obtained in a trial of the OX40 agonist ivuxolimab. These receptors were collected from an adult with an advanced solid tumor such as melanoma, head and neck, liver or kidney cancer. The CDR3 runs from the conserved cysteine through the conserved F or W. A D gene is named only where the DNA matches it firmly. The listing skips clone size in some rows; elsewhere it reads once, few, many or a size class.

D | size | J | V | DNA | CDR3
TRBD2 | . | TRBJ2-3 | TRBV7-9 | TGTGCCAGCAGCTTGGGTTTTGGCGGGGGTAGCACAGATACGCAGTATTTT | CASSLGFGGGSTDTQYF
. | . | TRBJ1-1 | TRBV18 | TGTGCCAGCTCTTCCCCGACCCAGGGGAGGGCGGCTTTCTTT | CASSSPTQGRAAFF
TRBD1 | . | TRBJ1-1 | TRBV5-6 | TGTGCCAGCAGCTTGGGCAGGGGGCGCATAGACACTGAAGCTTTCTTT | CASSLGRGRIDTEAFF
TRBD2 | . | TRBJ2-1 | TRBV6-1 | TGTGCCAGCAGAGTGGAGGGAGGGGCTCCCAATGAGCAGTTCTTC | CASRVEGGAPNEQFF
. | once | TRBJ1-2 | TRBV29-1 | TGCAGCGTTGAGGGCTACACCTTC | CSVEGYTF
. | . | TRBJ2-3 | TRBV29-1 | TGCAGCGTGCATGAGGCTGGAGATACGCAGTATTTT | CSVHEAGDTQYF
. | . | TRBJ2-1 | TRBV18 | TGTGCCAGCTCACCACCCGTAGACCACGACAACTACAATGAGCAGTTCTTC | CASSPPVDHDNYNEQFF
. | . | TRBJ2-3 | TRBV12-5 | TGTGCTAGTGGTTTGGGACAGTCCGCAACAGATACGCAGTATTTT | CASGLGQSATDTQYF
TRBD2 | . | TRBJ2-3 | TRBV19 | TGTGCCAGTAGTGCGGGACTAGCGTTAGATACGCAGTATTTT | CASSAGLALDTQYF
. | . | TRBJ2-4 | TRBV5-5 | TGTGCCAGCAGCTCCGGAGAGGCCGGGACCAAAAACATTCAGTACTTC | CASSSGEAGTKNIQYF
. | . | TRBJ2-2 | TRBV6-5 | TGTGCCAGCAGTTACCAGGCCCACACCGGGGAGCTGTTTTTT | CASSYQAHTGELFF
. | . | TRBJ1-2 | TRBV9 | TGTGCCAGCAGCGCAGGTCCGGGGACCTCTCGCTATGGCTACACCTTC | CASSAGPGTSRYGYTF
TRBD2 | . | TRBJ2-3 | TRBV7-8 | TGTGCCAGCACCCGCCAAAGACTAGCGGGATCAGATACGCAGTATTTT | CASTRQRLAGSDTQYF
. | . | TRBJ2-2 | TRBV6-5 | TGTGCCAGCAGTTTTAGCGGGAACACCGGGGAGCTGTTTTTT | CASSFSGNTGELFF
TRBD1 | . | TRBJ1-2 | TRBV6-5 | TGTGCCAGCAGTTACGGGACAGGCCCAAGGGGCTACACCTTC | CASSYGTGPRGYTF
. | . | TRBJ2-3 | TRBV6-5 | TGTGCCAGCAGTTACGGTCTAGCGTGGGCAGATACGCAGTATTTT | CASSYGLAWADTQYF
TRBD1 | . | TRBJ2-4 | TRBV4-1 | TGCGCCAGCAGCCAAGATCCAATGGACAGGGTAGGGTACTTC | CASSQDPMDRVGYF
. | . | TRBJ1-4 | TRBV4-1 | TGCGCCAGCAGCCAAGTAGGAACAGCGAGTAATGAAAAACTGTTTTTT | CASSQVGTASNEKLFF
. | once | TRBJ2-3 | TRBV5-4 | TGTGCCAGCAGCTTGGAGGGGCAGGGTGTAGATACGCAGTATTTT | CASSLEGQGVDTQYF
. | . | TRBJ1-2 | TRBV11-2 | TGTGCCAGCAGCCCGCAGGTTTATGGCTACACCTTC | CASSPQVYGYTF
TRBD2 | . | TRBJ2-3 | TRBV10-1 | TGCGCCAGCAGTGGGGGTCTAGCGGGAGTTAACACAGATACGCAGTATTTT | CASSGGLAGVNTDTQYF
. | . | TRBJ2-1 | TRBV7-3 | TGTGCCAGCAGCTCGACTAGCAATGAGCAGTTCTTC | CASSSTSNEQFF
. | . | TRBJ2-1 | TRBV11-3 | TGTGCCAGCAGCTTAGGGGTCCAAAATGAGCAGTTCTTC | CASSLGVQNEQFF
TRBD1 | . | TRBJ2-2 | TRBV5-1 | TGCGCCAGCATACAGGGGGGCACCGGGGAGCTGTTTTTT | CASIQGGTGELFF
. | few | TRBJ2-7 | TRBV4-1 | TGCGCCAGCAGCCAAGTACCTGTAAGAGGGACCTACGAGCAGTACTTC | CASSQVPVRGTYEQYF
. | . | TRBJ2-1 | TRBV7-2 | TGTGCCAGCAGCTTGATTGCGATCGAAGACAATGAGCAGTTCTTC | CASSLIAIEDNEQFF
. | . | TRBJ1-6 | TRBV2 | TGTGCCAGCAGTGAAAGACTATCCTATAATTCACCCCTCCACTTT | CASSERLSYNSPLHF
TRBD2 | . | TRBJ2-2 | TRBV10-3 | TGTGCCATCAGTGAGTCGGTATTGAAGCGGGAGGGAGGTAACACCGGGGAGCTGTTTTTT | CAISESVLKREGGNTGELFF
. | few | TRBJ1-2 | TRBV14 | TGTGCCAGCAGCCAAGACTGGACAAGAAACTATGGCTACACCTTC | CASSQDWTRNYGYTF
. | . | TRBJ2-5 | TRBV4-3 | TGCGCCAGCAGCCAAACAGGGAATGGGGAGACCCAGTACTTC | CASSQTGNGETQYF
. | . | TRBJ1-5 | TRBV10-3 | TGTGCCATCAGTGAAACCGAGACAAGGAACCAGCCCCAGCATTTT | CAISETETRNQPQHF
. | . | TRBJ1-1 | TRBV19 | TGTGCCAGTATACTCCGTGGGGGGTCTGAAGCTTTCTTT | CASILRGGSEAFF
. | . | TRBJ1-1 | TRBV6-1 | TGTGCCAGCAGTGAGGGGGTCCTCACTGAAGCTTTCTTT | CASSEGVLTEAFF
. | . | TRBJ1-5 | TRBV4-3 | TGCGCCAGCAGCCAATCCGGGGGTCAGCCCCAGCATTTT | CASSQSGGQPQHF
TRBD1 | . | TRBJ1-2 | TRBV7-2 | TGTGCCAGCAGCCGGACAGGGACCCTTAACTATGGCTACACCTTC | CASSRTGTLNYGYTF
TRBD1 | . | TRBJ1-2 | TRBV6-5 | TGTGCCAGCAGCTCCGGGACAGGAATGTTGAGTGGCTACACCTTC | CASSSGTGMLSGYTF
. | once | TRBJ1-2 | TRBV7-9 | TGTGCCAGCAGCCCGAAGCACTGGCTTTCTGAACGTGGCTACACCTTC | CASSPKHWLSERGYTF
TRBD1 | . | TRBJ1-2 | TRBV7-9 | TGTGCCAGCAGCTACCGGAACACAGGGGATGGCTACACCTTC | CASSYRNTGDGYTF
. | once | TRBJ2-7 | TRBV7-3 | TGTGCCAGCAGCTTAAAGAATGAGATCGGGGAGCAGTACTTC | CASSLKNEIGEQYF
. | . | TRBJ1-1 | TRBV19 | TGTGCCAGTAGTTTAGGGACCAACTCTGAAGCTTTCTTT | CASSLGTNSEAFF
TRBD2 | . | TRBJ2-5 | TRBV10-3 | TGTGCCATCAGTCCAGGCCTTGGGCTAGCGGGAGGCCAAGAGACCCAGTACTTC | CAISPGLGLAGGQETQYF
TRBD1 | . | TRBJ2-2 | TRBV6-6 | TGTGCCAGCAGTTACTCTACAGGGGTAGAGCTGTTTTTT | CASSYSTGVELFF
. | . | TRBJ2-6 | TRBV5-4 | TGTGCCAGCAGCGCGGAAGGTGCGGGCAGCTCTGGGGCCAACGTCCTGACTTTC | CASSAEGAGSSGANVLTF
TRBD2 | . | TRBJ2-5 | TRBV5-6 | TGTGCCAGCAGCGCCGGACTAGCGGGGGGGCCAGAGACCCAGTACTTC | CASSAGLAGGPETQYF
. | . | TRBJ1-2 | TRBV7-9 | TGTGCCAGCAGCTCCTACTATGGCTACACCTTC | CASSSYYGYTF
. | few | TRBJ1-2 | TRBV19 | TGTGCCAGTAGTATAATGGGATATGGCTACACCTTC | CASSIMGYGYTF